Below, 16 T cell receptor beta chains from the same sample are listed, as sequenced in a study of monozygotic twins with inflammatory bowel disease. From the 5' RACE reads, TCRdb lists one entry per CDR3 protein and no DNA. This sample's table reports approximately 40,000 distinct CDR3 sequences. The sequenced sample was blood. These receptors were taken from a human donor with ulcerative colitis or Crohn's disease, or a healthy co-twin of an affected twin (not recorded which).

The chain has TRBV7-2 and TRBJ2-2. Germline V CDR1 and CDR2: SGHTA, FQGNSA. The CDR3 is 12 residues long. The CDR3 protein is CASSPSGRELFF.

V usage is TRBV7-2 and J usage is TRBJ2-2; TCRdb's D call, TRBD1, is unchecked because there is no DNA. This CDR3 spans 13 amino acids. Germline V gives CDR1 SGHTA, CDR2 FQGNSA. CDR3 loop: CASSLQGAGELFF.

The rearrangement uses TRBV5-1 and TRBJ2-2; TCRdb's assignment of TRBD2 cannot be checked, as there is no DNA. Germline V CDR1 and CDR2: SGHRS, YFSETQ. This CDR3 comprises 15 residues. The CDR3: CASSYGTLNTGELFF.

The V call is TRBV20-1, the J call TRBJ2-3; TCRdb returns TRBD1, unconfirmable since there is no DNA. The length of the CDR3 is 14 residues. Germline CDR1 reads DFQATT; CDR2 reads SNEGSKA (reference sequence). The CDR3 sequence is CSARLPPHADTQYF.

V gene TRBV5-1 combines with J gene TRBJ1-2; the TRBD1 assignment by TCRdb is unverifiable without DNA. Looked up from germline, CDR1 is SGHRS and CDR2 is YFSETQ. The CDR3 totals 14 residues. The CDR3 spells CASSLARGRDGYTF.

This chain connects TRBV20-1 to TRBJ2-1; TCRdb selects TRBD1, and the lack of DNA leaves this call unchecked. The CDR3 totals 13 residues. Germline V gene lookup returns CDR1 DFQATT and CDR2 SNEGSKA (reference sequence). CDR3: CSATQGFPPEQFF.

This chain joins TRBV12-3 or TRBV12-4 and TRBJ2-5; the TCRdb D gene call, TRBD1, has no DNA to confirm it. The length of the CDR3 is 14 residues. The CDR3 loop reads CASSYRDRDVTQYF.

V and J are TRBV11-2 and TRBJ2-2. The CDR3 runs to 17 residues. Per germline, CDR1 SGHAT and CDR2 FQNNGV. CDR3 amino acids: CASSVQPNAINTGELFF.

V usage is TRBV2 and J usage is TRBJ1-3; TCRdb calls TRBD1, which cannot be checked without DNA. The CDR3 length is 13 residues. Germline-derived CDR1 and CDR2 are SNHLY and FYNNEI. CDR3: CASRRTAGNTIYF.

This chain joins TRBV6-5 and TRBJ2-2; TCRdb calls TRBD2, which cannot be checked without DNA. CDR1 and CDR2 (germline): MNHEY, SVGAGI. CDR3 length: 17 residues. The CDR3 is CASSYSSGREDTGELFF.

The V gene is TRBV5-4, the J gene TRBJ2-5; TCRdb reports TRBD2, a call that lacks DNA to check it against. The CDR3 is made up of 14 amino acids. Germline CDR1 is SGHNT and CDR2 is YYREEE (reference sequence). The CDR3 loop is CASGLAGVGETQYF.

This chain connects TRBV27 to TRBJ1-6. The V gene's germline CDR1 is MNHEY and CDR2 SMNVEV (reference sequence). The length of the CDR3 is 15 residues. This CDR3 is CASSLSINPNSPLHF.

The chain is built from TRBV11-2 and TRBJ2-4; TCRdb's D call, TRBD1, is unchecked because there is no DNA. Germline V gene data show CDR1 as SGHAT and CDR2 as FQNNGV. The CDR3 has 14 residues. This CDR3 is CASSAQGTKNIQYF.

The V call is TRBV4-3, the J call TRBJ2-4. This CDR3 has 17 amino acids. Germline V CDR1 and CDR2: LGHNA, YSLEER. The CDR3 sequence: CASSLSKDPGWGNIQYF.

V usage is TRBV6-1 and J usage is TRBJ2-3; the TRBD2 assignment by TCRdb is unverifiable without DNA. The V gene's germline CDR1 is MNHNS and CDR2 SASEGT. This CDR3 region has 15 residues. Here the CDR3 reads CASGIGASGGDTQYF.

CDR3 sequence reads: CASSLGARVGNTIYF. The chain combines TRBV7-2 with TRBJ1-3; TCRdb's assignment of TRBD1 cannot be checked, as there is no DNA. The CDR3 is 15 amino acids. In germline, CDR1 is SGHTA, CDR2 FQGNSA.